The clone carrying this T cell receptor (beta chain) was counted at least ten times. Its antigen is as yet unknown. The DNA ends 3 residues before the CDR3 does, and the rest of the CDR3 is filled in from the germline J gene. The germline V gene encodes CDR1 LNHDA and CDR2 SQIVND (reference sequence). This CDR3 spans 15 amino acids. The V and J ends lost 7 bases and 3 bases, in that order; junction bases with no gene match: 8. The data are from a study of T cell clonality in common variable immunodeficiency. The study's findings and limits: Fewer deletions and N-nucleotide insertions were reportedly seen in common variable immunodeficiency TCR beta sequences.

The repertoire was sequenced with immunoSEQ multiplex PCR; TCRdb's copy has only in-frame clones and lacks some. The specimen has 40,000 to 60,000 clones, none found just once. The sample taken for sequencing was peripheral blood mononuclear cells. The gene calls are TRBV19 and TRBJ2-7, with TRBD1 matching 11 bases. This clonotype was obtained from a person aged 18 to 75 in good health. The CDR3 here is CASTSKGQGVYEQYF. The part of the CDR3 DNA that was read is TGTGCCAGTACCTCAAAGGGACAGGGGGTCTACGAG.